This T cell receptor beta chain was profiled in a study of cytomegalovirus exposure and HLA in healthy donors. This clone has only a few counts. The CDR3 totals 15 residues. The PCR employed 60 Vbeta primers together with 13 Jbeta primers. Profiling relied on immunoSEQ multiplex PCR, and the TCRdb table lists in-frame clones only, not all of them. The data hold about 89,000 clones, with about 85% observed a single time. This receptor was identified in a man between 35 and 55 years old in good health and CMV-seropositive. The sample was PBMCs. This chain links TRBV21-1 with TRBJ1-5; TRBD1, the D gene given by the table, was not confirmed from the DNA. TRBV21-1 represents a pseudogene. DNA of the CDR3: TGTGCCAGCAGCATTCGACAGCAACCAAATCAGCCCCAGCATTTT. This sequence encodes CASSIRQQPNQPQHF.